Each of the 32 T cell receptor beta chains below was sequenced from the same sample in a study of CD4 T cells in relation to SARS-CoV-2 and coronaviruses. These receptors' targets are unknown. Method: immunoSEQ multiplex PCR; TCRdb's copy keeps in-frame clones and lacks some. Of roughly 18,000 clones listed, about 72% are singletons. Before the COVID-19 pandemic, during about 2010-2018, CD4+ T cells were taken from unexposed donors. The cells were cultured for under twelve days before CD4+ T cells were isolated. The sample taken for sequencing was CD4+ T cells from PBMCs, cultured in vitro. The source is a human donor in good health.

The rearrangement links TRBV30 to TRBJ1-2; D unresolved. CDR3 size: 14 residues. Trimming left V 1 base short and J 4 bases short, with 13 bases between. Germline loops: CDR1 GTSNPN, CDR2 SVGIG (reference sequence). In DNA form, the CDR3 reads TGTGCCTGGAGTGGAACCGGGAGGTTCTATGGCTACACCTTC. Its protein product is CAWSGTGRFYGYTF. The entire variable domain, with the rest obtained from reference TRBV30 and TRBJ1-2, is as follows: SQTIHQWPATLVQPVGSPLSLECTVEGTSNPNLYWYRQAAGRGLQLLFYSVGIGQISSEVPQNLSASRPQDRQFILSSKKLLLSDSGFYLCAWSGTGRFYGYTFGSGTRLTVV.

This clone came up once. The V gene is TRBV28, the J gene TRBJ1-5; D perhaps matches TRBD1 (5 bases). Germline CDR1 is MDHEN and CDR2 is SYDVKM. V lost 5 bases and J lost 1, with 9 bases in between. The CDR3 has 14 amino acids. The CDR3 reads CASSAGTSNQPQHF. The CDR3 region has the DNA TGTGCCAGCAGTGCGGGGACGAGCAATCAGCCCCAGCATTTT.

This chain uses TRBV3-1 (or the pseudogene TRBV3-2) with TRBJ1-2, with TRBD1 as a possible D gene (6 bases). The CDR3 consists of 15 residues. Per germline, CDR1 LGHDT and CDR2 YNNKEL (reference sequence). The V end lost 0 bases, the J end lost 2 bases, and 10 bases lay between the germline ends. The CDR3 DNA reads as TGTGCCAGCAGCCAAGAGAGTCAGGGGAACTATGGCTACACCTTC. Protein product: CASSQESQGNYGYTF.

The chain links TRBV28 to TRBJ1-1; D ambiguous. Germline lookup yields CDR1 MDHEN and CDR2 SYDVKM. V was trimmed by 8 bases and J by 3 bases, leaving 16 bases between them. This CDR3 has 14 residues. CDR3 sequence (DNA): TGTGCCAGCGATTTGGGTGGCCGACACACTGAAGCTTTCTTT. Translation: CASDLGGRHTEAFF.

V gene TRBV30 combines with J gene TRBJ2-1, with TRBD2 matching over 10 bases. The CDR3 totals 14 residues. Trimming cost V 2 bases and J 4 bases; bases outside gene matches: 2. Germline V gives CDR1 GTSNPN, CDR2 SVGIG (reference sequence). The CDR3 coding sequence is TGTGCCTGGAGTCGGACTAGCGGATACAATGAGCAGTTCTTC. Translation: CAWSRTSGYNEQFF.

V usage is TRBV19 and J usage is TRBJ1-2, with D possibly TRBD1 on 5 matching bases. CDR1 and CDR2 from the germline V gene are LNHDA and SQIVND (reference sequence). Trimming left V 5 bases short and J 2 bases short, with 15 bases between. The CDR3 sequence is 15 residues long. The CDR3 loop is CASSLGPDVNYGYTF. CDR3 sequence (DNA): TGTGCCAGTAGTTTGGGACCGGATGTGAACTATGGCTACACCTTC.

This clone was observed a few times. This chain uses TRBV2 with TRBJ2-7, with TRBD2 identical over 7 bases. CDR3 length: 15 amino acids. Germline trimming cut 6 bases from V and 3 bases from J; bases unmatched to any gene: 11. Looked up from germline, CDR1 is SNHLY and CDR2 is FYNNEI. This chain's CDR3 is CASRTGTGDYYEQYF. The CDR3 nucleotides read TGTGCCAGCAGGACCGGGACTGGGGACTACTACGAGCAGTACTTC.

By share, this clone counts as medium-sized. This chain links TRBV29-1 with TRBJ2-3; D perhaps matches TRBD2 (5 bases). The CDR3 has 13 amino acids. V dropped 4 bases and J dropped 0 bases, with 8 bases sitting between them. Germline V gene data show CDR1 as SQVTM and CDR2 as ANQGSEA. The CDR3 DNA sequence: TGCAGCGTTGTAGGCGGGAGCACAGATACGCAGTATTTT. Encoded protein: CSVVGGSTDTQYF.

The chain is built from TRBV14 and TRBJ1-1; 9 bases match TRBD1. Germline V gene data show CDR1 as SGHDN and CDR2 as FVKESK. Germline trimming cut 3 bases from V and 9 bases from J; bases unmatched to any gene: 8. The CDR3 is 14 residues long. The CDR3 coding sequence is TGTGCCAGCAGCCAGACGGGACAGGGAGGTAAAGCTTTCTTT. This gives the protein CASSQTGQGGKAFF. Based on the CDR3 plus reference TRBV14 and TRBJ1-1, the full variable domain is EAGVTQFPSHSVIEKGQTVTLRCDPISGHDNLYWYRRVMGKEIKFLLHFVKESKQDESGMPNNRFLAERTGGTYSTLKVQPAELEDSGVYFCASSQTGQGGKAFFGQGTRLTVV.

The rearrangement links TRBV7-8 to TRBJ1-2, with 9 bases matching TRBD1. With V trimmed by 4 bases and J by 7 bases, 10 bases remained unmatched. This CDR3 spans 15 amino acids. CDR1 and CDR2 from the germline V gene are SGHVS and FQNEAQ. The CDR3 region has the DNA TGTGCCAGCAGCTCCCTATCGACAGGGGGAGGTGGCTACACCTTC. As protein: CASSSLSTGGGGYTF.

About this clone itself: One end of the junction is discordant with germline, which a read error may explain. The CDR3 DNA sequence: TGTGCCAGCAGGGAAGGGATAGGGGATTCCGAGCAGTACTTC. It yields the protein CASREGIGDSEQYF. The chain recombines TRBV6-1 with TRBJ2-7; tentatively, D is TRBD1 (5 bases). Germline V gene data show CDR1 as MNHNS and CDR2 as SASEGT. CDR3 size: 14 residues.

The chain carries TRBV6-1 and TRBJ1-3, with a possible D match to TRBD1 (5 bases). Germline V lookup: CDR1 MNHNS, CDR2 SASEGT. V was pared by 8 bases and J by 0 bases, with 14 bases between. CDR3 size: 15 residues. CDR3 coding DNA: TGTGCCAGCCGGGACGACACCTTCTCTGGAAACACCATATATTTT. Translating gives CASRDDTFSGNTIYF.

CDR3 protein: CASSGTVGYGYTF. The CDR3 nucleotides read TGTGCCAGCAGCGGGACTGTTGGCTATGGCTACACCTTC. The chain uses TRBV2 and TRBJ1-2; perhaps TRBD1 as D (5 bases). CDR1 SNHLY and CDR2 FYNNEI come from the germline V gene. V lost 6 bases and J lost 4, with 12 bases in between. The CDR3 spans 13 residues.

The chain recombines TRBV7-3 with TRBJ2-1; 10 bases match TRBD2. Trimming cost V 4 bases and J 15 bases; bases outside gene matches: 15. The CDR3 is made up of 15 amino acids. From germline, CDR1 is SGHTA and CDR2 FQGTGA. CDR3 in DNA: TGTGCCAGCAGCTCCACCGGGACTAGCGAACTCCCCCCGTTCTTC. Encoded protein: CASSSTGTSELPPFF.

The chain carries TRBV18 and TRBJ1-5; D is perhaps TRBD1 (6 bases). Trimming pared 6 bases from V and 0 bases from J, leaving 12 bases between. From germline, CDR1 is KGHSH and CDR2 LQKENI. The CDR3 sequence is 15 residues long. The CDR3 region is CASSEGGYSNQPQHF. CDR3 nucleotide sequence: TGTGCCAGCTCCGAGGGGGGGTATAGCAATCAGCCCCAGCATTTT.

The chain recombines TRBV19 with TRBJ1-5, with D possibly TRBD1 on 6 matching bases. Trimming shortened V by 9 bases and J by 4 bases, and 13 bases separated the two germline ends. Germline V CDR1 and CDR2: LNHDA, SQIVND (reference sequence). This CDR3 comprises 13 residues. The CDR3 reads CASLDRGNQPQHF. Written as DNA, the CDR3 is TGTGCCAGCTTGGACAGAGGGAATCAGCCCCAGCATTTT.

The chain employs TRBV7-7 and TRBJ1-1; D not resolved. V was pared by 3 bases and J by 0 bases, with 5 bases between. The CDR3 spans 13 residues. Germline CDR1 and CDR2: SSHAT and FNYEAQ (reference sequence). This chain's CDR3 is CASSLDMNTEAFF. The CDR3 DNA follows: TGTGCCAGCAGCTTGGATATGAACACTGAAGCTTTCTTT.

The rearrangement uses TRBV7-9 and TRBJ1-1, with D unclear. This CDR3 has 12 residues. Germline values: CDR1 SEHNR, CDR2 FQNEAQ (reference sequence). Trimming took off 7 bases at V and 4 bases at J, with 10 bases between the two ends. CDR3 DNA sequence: TGTGCCAGCACGGGTCAGGTCACTGAAGCTTTCTTT. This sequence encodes CASTGQVTEAFF. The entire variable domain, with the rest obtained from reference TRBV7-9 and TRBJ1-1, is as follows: DTGVSQNPRHKITKRGQNVTFRCDPISEHNRLYWYRQTLGQGPEFLTYFQNEAQLEKSRLLSDRFSAERPKGSFSTLEIQRTEQGDSAMYLCASTGQVTEAFFGQGTRLTVV.

DNA of the CDR3: TGCAGTGCTAGTTCCGGATCGGTTAGCGGAGGGGGGGACTACGAGCAGTACTTC. This sequence encodes CSASSGSVSGGGDYEQYF. The chain links TRBV20-1 to TRBJ2-7; weak D call: TRBD2 (7 bases). The V and J ends lost 3 bases and 3 bases respectively, with 27 bases between them. The CDR3 loop spans 18 amino acids. Germline V CDR1 and CDR2: DFQATT, SNEGSKA (reference sequence).

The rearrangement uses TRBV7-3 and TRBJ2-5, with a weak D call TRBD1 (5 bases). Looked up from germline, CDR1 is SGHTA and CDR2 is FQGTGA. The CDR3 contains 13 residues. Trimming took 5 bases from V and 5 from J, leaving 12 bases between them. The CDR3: CASSEGDKETQYF. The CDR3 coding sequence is TGTGCCAGCAGCGAAGGGGATAAGGAGACCCAGTACTTC.

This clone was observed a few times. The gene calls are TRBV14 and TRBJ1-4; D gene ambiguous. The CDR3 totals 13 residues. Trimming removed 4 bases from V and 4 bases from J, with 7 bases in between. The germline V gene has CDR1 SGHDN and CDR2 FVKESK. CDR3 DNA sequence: TGTGCCAGCAGCCGGTCCTATAATGAAAAACTGTTTTTT. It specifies CASSRSYNEKLFF.

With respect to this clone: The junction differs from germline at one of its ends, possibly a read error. The CDR3 loop is CAWNGASNNSPLHF. The CDR3 region has the DNA TGTGCCTGGAACGGGGCCTCCAATAATTCACCCCTCCACTTT. The chain uses TRBV30 and TRBJ1-6; a weak D match, TRBD1 (5 bases). Per germline, CDR1 GTSNPN and CDR2 SVGIG (reference sequence). The CDR3 extends over 14 amino acids.

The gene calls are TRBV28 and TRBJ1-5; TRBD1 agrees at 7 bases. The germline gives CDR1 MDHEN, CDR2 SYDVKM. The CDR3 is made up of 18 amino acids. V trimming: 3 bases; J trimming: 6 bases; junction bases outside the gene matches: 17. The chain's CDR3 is CASSFTPQGRGAIQPQHF. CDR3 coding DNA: TGTGCCAGCAGTTTCACCCCCCAAGGCAGGGGGGCTATTCAGCCCCAGCATTTT.

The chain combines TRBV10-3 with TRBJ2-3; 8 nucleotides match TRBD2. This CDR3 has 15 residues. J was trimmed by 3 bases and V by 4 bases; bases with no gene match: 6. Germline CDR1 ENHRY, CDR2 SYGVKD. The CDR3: CAISVQAGVTDTQYF. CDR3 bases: TGTGCCATCAGTGTTCAAGCGGGGGTGACAGATACGCAGTATTTT.

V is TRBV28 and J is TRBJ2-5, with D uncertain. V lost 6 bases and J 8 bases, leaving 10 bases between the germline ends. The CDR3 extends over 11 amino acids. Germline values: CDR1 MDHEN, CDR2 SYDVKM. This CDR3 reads CASSPSTTQYF. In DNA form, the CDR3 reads TGTGCCAGCAGCCCTAGTACTACCCAGTACTTC.

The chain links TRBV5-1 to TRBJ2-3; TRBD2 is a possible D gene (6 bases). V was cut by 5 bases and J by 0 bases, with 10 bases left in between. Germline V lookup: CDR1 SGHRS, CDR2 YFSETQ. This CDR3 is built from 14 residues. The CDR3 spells CASRWSGSTDTQYF. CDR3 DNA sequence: TGCGCCAGCAGATGGAGCGGGAGCACAGATACGCAGTATTTT.

As DNA, the CDR3 is TGTGCCTGGAGTGCTAAGGGCTCGGGTAACCATTCACCCCTCCACTTT. Translated: CAWSAKGSGNHSPLHF. This chain joins TRBV30 and TRBJ1-6; D is unclear. Germline-derived CDR1 and CDR2 are GTSNPN and SVGIG (reference sequence). The CDR3 consists of 16 residues. The germline V and J ends were trimmed by 1 base and 8 bases, with 18 bases remaining between them.

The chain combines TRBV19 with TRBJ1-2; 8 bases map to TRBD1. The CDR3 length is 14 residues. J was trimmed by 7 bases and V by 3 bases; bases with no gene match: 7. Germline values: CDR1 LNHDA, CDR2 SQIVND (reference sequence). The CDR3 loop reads CASSMAGGVSGYTF. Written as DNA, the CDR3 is TGTGCCAGTAGTATGGCAGGGGGCGTCTCTGGCTACACCTTC. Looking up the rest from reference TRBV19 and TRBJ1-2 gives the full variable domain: DGGITQSPKYLFRKEGQNVTLSCEQNLNHDAMYWYRQDPGQGLRLIYYSQIVNDFQKGDIAEGYSVSREKKESFPLTVTSAQKNPTAFYLCASSMAGGVSGYTFGSGTRLTVV.

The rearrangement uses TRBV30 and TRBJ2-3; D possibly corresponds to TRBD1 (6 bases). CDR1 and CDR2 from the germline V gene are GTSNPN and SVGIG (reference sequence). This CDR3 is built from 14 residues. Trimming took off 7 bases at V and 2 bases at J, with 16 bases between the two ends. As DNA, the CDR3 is TGTGCCTTGCAACAGGGACGGTACACAGATACGCAGTATTTT. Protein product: CALQQGRYTDTQYF.

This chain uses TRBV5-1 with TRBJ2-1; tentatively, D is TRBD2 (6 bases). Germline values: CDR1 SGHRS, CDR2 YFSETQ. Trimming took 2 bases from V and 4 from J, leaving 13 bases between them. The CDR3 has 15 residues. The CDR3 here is CASSFGRGIYNEQFF. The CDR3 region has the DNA TGCGCCAGCAGCTTCGGGCGGGGTATTTACAATGAGCAGTTCTTC.

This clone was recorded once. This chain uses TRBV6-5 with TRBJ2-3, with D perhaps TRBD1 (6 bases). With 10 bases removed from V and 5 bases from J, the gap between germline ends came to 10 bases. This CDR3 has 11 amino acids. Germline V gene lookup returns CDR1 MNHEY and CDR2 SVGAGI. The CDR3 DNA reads TGTGCCACAGGGGACGTAGATACGCAGTATTTT. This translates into CATGDVDTQYF.

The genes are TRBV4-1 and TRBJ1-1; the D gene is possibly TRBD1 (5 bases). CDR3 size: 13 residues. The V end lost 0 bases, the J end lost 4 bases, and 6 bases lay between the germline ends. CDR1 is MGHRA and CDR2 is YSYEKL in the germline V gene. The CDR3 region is CASSQERGTEAFF. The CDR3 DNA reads TGCGCCAGCAGCCAAGAGAGGGGCACTGAAGCTTTCTTT.